The 6 T cell receptor beta chains in this list originate from one sample, sequenced in a study of blood T cell repertoires in COVID-19. TCRdb's copy holds only in-frame clones and misses some; the assay was immunoSEQ multiplex PCR. This sample has approximately 210,000 clones, with 81% found just once. Sequenced material: PBMCs or T cells enriched from blood (not recorded which). The origin of the receptors is a woman aged 45-60 years with acute COVID-19.

This chain connects TRBV7-2 to TRBJ1-4; 9 bases fit TRBD1. V shed 4 bases, J shed 8 bases, and the junction held 14 bases outside the gene matches. This CDR3 spans 17 amino acids. Germline V lookup: CDR1 SGHTA, CDR2 FQGNSA. The CDR3 bases are TGTGCCAGCAGCTCAGTCCCGGGACAGGGAAAAGGGGAAAAACTGTTTTTT. It translates to CASSSVPGQGKGEKLFF. Using reference TRBV7-2 and TRBJ1-4 for the parts outside the CDR3, the full variable domain is GAGVSQSPSNKVTEKGKDVELRCDPISGHTALYWYRQSLGQGLEFLIYFQGNSAPDKSGLPSDRFSAERTGGSVSTLTIQRTQQEDSAVYLCASSSVPGQGKGEKLFFGSGTQLSVL.

The gene calls are TRBV19 and TRBJ2-1, with 13 bases that match TRBD2. With V trimmed by 4 bases and J by 4 bases, 1 base remained unmatched. This CDR3 spans 15 amino acids. Germline CDR1 reads LNHDA; CDR2 reads SQIVND (reference sequence). CDR3 residues: CASSKLAGGYNEQFF. The CDR3 bases are TGTGCCAGTAGTAAACTAGCGGGGGGGTACAATGAGCAGTTCTTC.

The rearrangement uses TRBV13 and TRBJ2-1, with 10 bases that match TRBD2. Germline V gene sequence: CDR1 PRHDT, CDR2 FYEKMQ (reference sequence). J lost 1 base, V lost 5 bases, and 26 bases had no gene match. The CDR3 totals 23 residues. The chain's CDR3 is CASSPQHHRWTSGPGRSYNEQFF. CDR3 bases: TGTGCCAGCAGCCCACAGCACCACCGTTGGACTAGCGGCCCGGGTAGGTCCTACAATGAGCAGTTCTTC.

The V and J genes are TRBV28 and TRBJ1-2; 7 bases are shared with TRBD1. Germline V gene data show CDR1 as MDHEN and CDR2 as SYDVKM. The length of the CDR3 is 19 residues. Trimming took 6 bases from V and 4 from J; bases not matched to a gene: 23. CDR3 sequence (DNA): TGTGCCAGCAGCCCTGGGGGCCCCGGTGGGCGACAGGGAAGCTATGGCTACACCTTC. Protein: CASSPGGPGGRQGSYGYTF.

Note on this clone: Other DNA sequences in the same sample also yield this CDR3. The chain has TRBV5-1 and TRBJ1-5; the match to TRBD1 covers 10 bases. With 4 bases clipped from V and 2 bases from J, the junction kept 3 bases outside the gene matches. The germline V gene encodes CDR1 SGHRS and CDR2 YFSETQ. There are 15 residues in the CDR3. CDR3 amino acids: CASSPGTGGNQPQHF. In DNA, the CDR3 is TGCGCCAGCAGCCCCGGGACAGGGGGCAATCAGCCCCAGCATTTT.

This rearrangement joins TRBV11-2 to TRBJ1-2; possibly TRBD1 for D (6 bases). Per the germline V gene, CDR1 is SGHAT and CDR2 is FQNNGV. V lost 5 bases to trimming and J lost 4 bases, with 11 bases between them. The CDR3 length is 13 residues. Here the CDR3 DNA reads TGTGCCAGCAGCCAAGGACAGATCTATGGCTACACCTTC. It specifies CASSQGQIYGYTF.